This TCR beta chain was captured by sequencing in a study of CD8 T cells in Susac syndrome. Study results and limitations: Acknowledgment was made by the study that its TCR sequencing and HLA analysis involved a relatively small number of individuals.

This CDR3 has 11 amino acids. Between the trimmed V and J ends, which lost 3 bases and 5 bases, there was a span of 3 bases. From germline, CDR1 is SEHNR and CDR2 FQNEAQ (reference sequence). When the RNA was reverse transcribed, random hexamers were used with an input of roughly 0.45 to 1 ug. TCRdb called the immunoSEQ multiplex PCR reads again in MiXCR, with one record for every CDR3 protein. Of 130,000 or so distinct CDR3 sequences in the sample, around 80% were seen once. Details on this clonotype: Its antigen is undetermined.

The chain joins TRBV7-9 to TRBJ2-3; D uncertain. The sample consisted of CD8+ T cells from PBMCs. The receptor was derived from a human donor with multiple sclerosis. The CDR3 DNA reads TGTGCCAGCAGCTTCGGAGATACGCAGTATTTT. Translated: CASSFGDTQYF.